These 29 T cell receptor beta chains originate from one sample sequenced in a study of a mutant IDH1 vaccine in newly diagnosed glioma. Time point specified: week 11, during vaccination. A 20-mer mutant IDH1 peptide at 300 ug was injected subcutaneously with topical imiquimod. No antigen has been assigned to these receptors. Clones were read by immunoSEQ multiplex PCR, and TCRdb kept only the in-frame ones, dropping some. Here the sample spans 40,000 to 55,000 clones, 91% being singletons. The specimen was PBMCs, collected from a glioma patient whose treatment included an IDH1 peptide vaccine. The receptor set was obtained from a man in his fifties or sixties with glioma.

The chain carries TRBV5-6 and TRBJ2-7; the D gene is possibly TRBD1 (6 bases). CDR3 length equals 14 residues. Germline V gives CDR1 SGHDT, CDR2 YYEEEE. V lost 2 bases and J lost 5, with 14 bases in between. Here the CDR3 reads CASSFRGITDEQYF. The CDR3 region has the DNA TGTGCCAGCAGCTTTAGGGGGATCACGGACGAGCAGTACTTC.

Only one count was recorded for this clone. This chain connects TRBV27 to TRBJ1-2; D call uncertain. The CDR3 is 14 residues long. Germline-derived CDR1 and CDR2 are MNHEY and SMNVEV (reference sequence). The ends were cut back, 6 bases at V and 1 base at J, with 12 bases in the middle. CDR3 in DNA: TGTGCCAGCAGCCTTGGATTCTATAACTATGGCTACACCTTC. Translated: CASSLGFYNYGYTF.

CDR3 nucleotide sequence: TGTGCCAGTAGTATCCGACCTGATTACGAGCAGTACTTC. Translating gives CASSIRPDYEQYF. This chain links TRBV19 with TRBJ2-7; D not certain. Germline V gene sequence: CDR1 LNHDA, CDR2 SQIVND (reference sequence). The CDR3 length is 13 residues. Trimming took off 3 bases at V and 4 bases at J, with 10 bases between the two ends.

The chain's CDR3 is CASSNWDRDVTNEKLFF. The CDR3 DNA follows: TGTGCCAGTAGTAACTGGGACAGGGACGTAACTAATGAAAAACTGTTTTTT. V gene TRBV19 combines with J gene TRBJ1-4; 9 bases align to TRBD1. J was trimmed by 1 base and V by 4 bases; bases with no gene match: 7. The CDR3 spans 17 residues. Germline V gene data show CDR1 as LNHDA and CDR2 as SQIVND (reference sequence).

This chain uses TRBV30 with TRBJ1-2, with D maybe TRBD1 (6 bases). CDR1 is GTSNPN, CDR2 SVGIG, per germline (reference sequence). The CDR3 contains 13 residues. V was clipped by 5 bases and J by 8 bases, with 18 bases between them. For the CDR3, the DNA is TGTGCCTGGGGAGTTGACGGCAGGGGAGGCTACACCTTC. As protein: CAWGVDGRGGYTF.

V is TRBV27 and J is TRBJ2-7; no clear D gene. Germline lookup yields CDR1 MNHEY and CDR2 SMNVEV (reference sequence). V dropped 4 bases and J dropped 1 base, with 11 bases sitting between them. The length of the CDR3 is 14 residues. Here the CDR3 reads CASSWSSDSYEQYF. CDR3 in DNA: TGTGCCAGCAGTTGGTCTTCAGATTCCTACGAGCAGTACTTC.

The rearrangement uses TRBV7-6 and TRBJ1-5, with D unclear. Germline V gene sequence: CDR1 SGHVS, CDR2 FNYEAQ. V was cut by 1 base and J by 0 bases, with 7 bases left in between. The CDR3 loop spans 15 amino acids. CDR3 coding DNA: TGTGCCAGCAGCTTAGGGGTGGGTAGCAATCAGCCCCAGCATTTT. Protein sequence: CASSLGVGSNQPQHF.

The chain links TRBV30 to TRBJ2-5, with D maybe TRBD2 (5 bases). Gene TRBJ2-7 matches the end of the DNA better, so the J call may be wrong. Germline CDR1 GTSNPN, CDR2 SVGIG (reference sequence). CDR3 size: 13 residues. The DNA of the CDR3 is TGTGCCTGGAGTGTACGGGAAGGCTACGAGCAGTACTTC. Protein sequence: CAWSVREGYEQYF.

V is TRBV5-1 and J is TRBJ2-4; unclear D gene. CDR3 length: 14 amino acids. Germline V gene sequence: CDR1 SGHRS, CDR2 YFSETQ. Trimming took 0 bases from V and 4 from J, leaving 8 bases between them. The CDR3 bases are TGCGCCAGCAGCTTGGGTACCACGAAAAACATTCAGTACTTC. It translates to CASSLGTTKNIQYF.

The chain employs TRBV10-1 and TRBJ2-1; 7 bases are a match to TRBD2. The junction had 12 bases not matched to a gene; V was cut back by 8 bases and J by 8 bases. CDR1 WNHNN and CDR2 SYGVQD come from the germline V gene (reference sequence). This CDR3 spans 14 amino acids. The CDR3 region is CASSRLSGWDEQFF. CDR3 bases: TGCGCCAGCTCCCGCCTTAGCGGGTGGGATGAGCAGTTCTTC.

The chain employs TRBV29-1 and TRBJ1-1; 9 bases match TRBD1. The CDR3 spans 18 residues. V dropped 0 bases and J dropped 2; count of bases not matched to a gene: 13. Germline V gene data show CDR1 as SQVTM and CDR2 as ANQGSEA. Here the CDR3 DNA reads TGCAGCGTTGAAGATCAATCCCCGGACAGGGGATTTAACACTGAAGCTTTCTTT. Protein: CSVEDQSPDRGFNTEAFF.

V is TRBV19 and J is TRBJ1-1; tentative D call: TRBD1 (6 bases). The CDR3 spans 15 residues. CDR1 LNHDA and CDR2 SQIVND come from the germline V gene (reference sequence). V lost 5 bases and J 4 bases, leaving 17 bases between the germline ends. CDR3 bases: TGTGCCAGTAGTCTCGGGACGACAGGAGGCACTGAAGCTTTCTTT. The encoded protein is CASSLGTTGGTEAFF.

This chain connects TRBV5-1 to TRBJ2-3, with 8 bases identical to TRBD2. The V segment lost 4 bases and the J segment 5 bases; nucleotides outside the gene matches: 9. Germline V CDR1 and CDR2: SGHRS, YFSETQ. The CDR3 length is 15 residues. The CDR3 DNA reads as TGCGCCAGCAGCCTAGGGACTAGATTCTTAGATACGCAGTATTTT. Protein sequence: CASSLGTRFLDTQYF.

The chain is built from TRBV5-1 and TRBJ2-5, with 9 bases fitting TRBD1. The germline V gene has CDR1 SGHRS and CDR2 YFSETQ. The CDR3 loop spans 16 amino acids. V dropped 3 bases and J dropped 4; count of bases not matched to a gene: 10. The chain's CDR3 is CASSSSGTGYGETQYF. CDR3 DNA sequence: TGCGCCAGCAGCTCTTCCGGGACAGGGTATGGAGAGACCCAGTACTTC.

The V gene is TRBV30, the J gene TRBJ1-5, with 7 bases fitting TRBD1. This CDR3 has 15 residues. Germline CDR1 GTSNPN, CDR2 SVGIG (reference sequence). With 3 bases clipped from V and 3 bases from J, the junction kept 8 bases outside the gene matches. In DNA form, the CDR3 reads TGTGCCTGGAGCCGGACAGGATTATACAATCAGCCCCAGCATTTT. Translation gives CAWSRTGLYNQPQHF.

The chain recombines TRBV27 with TRBJ2-5, with 11 bases aligning to TRBD2. There are 15 residues in the CDR3. V lost 3 bases and J lost 4; bases outside the gene matches: 4. Germline V gives CDR1 MNHEY, CDR2 SMNVEV (reference sequence). CDR3 protein: CASSLRTSGRETQYF. For the CDR3, the DNA is TGTGCCAGCAGTTTGCGGACTAGCGGGCGAGAGACCCAGTACTTC.

The chain combines TRBV15 with TRBJ2-3; 9 bases map to TRBD2. With V trimmed by 2 bases and J by 4 bases, 7 bases remained unmatched. The CDR3 consists of 16 residues. Germline-derived CDR1 and CDR2 are LNHNV and YYDKDF (reference sequence). As DNA, the CDR3 is TGTGCCACCAGCAGACTCGGGGGCGGGAGGGCAGATACGCAGTATTTT. The encoded protein is CATSRLGGGRADTQYF.

The rearrangement uses TRBV4-1 and TRBJ2-3, with 7 bases matching TRBD2. CDR3 length: 15 residues. Looked up from germline, CDR1 is MGHRA and CDR2 is YSYEKL. Unmatched junction bases numbered 8, after V lost 4 bases and J lost 4 bases. CDR3: CASSPSGRESDTQYF. For the CDR3, the DNA is TGCGCCAGCAGCCCTTCTGGGCGGGAGTCAGATACGCAGTATTTT.

The chain carries TRBV2 and TRBJ1-1; D is possibly TRBD1 (6 bases). The CDR3 sequence is 13 residues long. V lost 8 bases, J lost 4 bases, and 14 bases lay in between. From germline, CDR1 is SNHLY and CDR2 FYNNEI. For the CDR3, the DNA is TGTGCCAGCGGGGGGGGCCGGAGCACTGAAGCTTTCTTT. It specifies CASGGGRSTEAFF.

The chain recombines TRBV25-1 with TRBJ1-2; 8 positions match TRBD1. The CDR3 is 15 amino acids. The germline V gene has CDR1 MGHDK and CDR2 SYGVNS. The V gene end was trimmed by 0 bases and the J gene end by 5 bases; junction bases not matched to a gene: 5. The CDR3 protein is CASSEYPQGAYGYTF. The CDR3 region has the DNA TGTGCCAGCAGTGAATATCCCCAGGGGGCGTATGGCTACACCTTC.

This clone occurred once. V and J are TRBV28 and TRBJ2-5, with TRBD2 as a possible D gene (6 bases). Trimming cost V 5 bases and J 4 bases, with 14 bases left between them. Germline loops: CDR1 MDHEN, CDR2 SYDVKM. This CDR3 has 14 residues. The CDR3 is CASSIGGEGETQYF. The CDR3 DNA reads TGTGCCAGCAGTATCGGGGGAGAAGGAGAGACCCAGTACTTC.

CDR3 DNA sequence: TGTGCCTGGAGTCAGGGCCAAGAGACCCAGTACTTC. As protein: CAWSQGQETQYF. The chain employs TRBV30 and TRBJ2-5, with D perhaps TRBD1 (5 bases). Trimming removed 2 bases at V and 1 base at J, with 5 bases between. This CDR3 is built from 12 residues. Germline CDR1 is GTSNPN and CDR2 is SVGIG (reference sequence).

J is TRBJ1-2 and V is TRBV7-8; D is uncertain. Per germline, CDR1 SGHVS and CDR2 FQNEAQ. CDR3 length equals 16 residues. The germline V and J ends were trimmed by 5 bases and 2 bases, with 18 bases remaining between them. In nucleotides, the CDR3 is TGTGCCAGCAGCACGTACCTACTGGACTTGAACTATGGCTACACCTTC. Translation: CASSTYLLDLNYGYTF.

This clone was observed a handful of times. The chain combines TRBV18 with TRBJ2-7, with D possibly being TRBD2 (6 bases). Germline V gene lookup returns CDR1 KGHSH and CDR2 LQKENI. V was pared by 2 bases and J by 3 bases, with 11 bases between. The CDR3 is 14 amino acids. The CDR3 nucleotides are TGTGCCAGCTCACCAGGAGGGCCGGACTACGAGCAGTACTTC. This translates into CASSPGGPDYEQYF.

This chain links TRBV7-9 with TRBJ1-1, with D possibly matching TRBD1 (5 bases). The CDR3 is 16 residues long. V was cut by 5 bases and J by 5 bases, with 21 bases left in between. CDR1 SEHNR and CDR2 FQNEAQ come from the germline V gene (reference sequence). The CDR3 protein is CASSLLGGQGGTEAFF. For the CDR3, the DNA is TGTGCCAGCAGCCTCCTGGGTGGTCAGGGAGGGACTGAAGCTTTCTTT.

This clone was detected only once. The chain joins TRBV5-6 to TRBJ2-7, with D tentatively TRBD1 (6 bases). The CDR3 is 14 residues long. V was pared by 4 bases and J by 3 bases, with 14 bases between. The germline V gene encodes CDR1 SGHDT and CDR2 YYEEEE. This chain's CDR3 is CASSPAGQSYEQYF. Here the CDR3 DNA reads TGTGCCAGCAGCCCGGCTGGACAGAGCTACGAGCAGTACTTC.

The genes are TRBV27 and TRBJ1-5, with D possibly matching TRBD1 (5 bases). V dropped 3 bases and J dropped 6 bases, with 6 bases sitting between them. From germline, CDR1 is MNHEY and CDR2 SMNVEV (reference sequence). There are 12 residues in the CDR3. CDR3 bases: TGTGCCAGCAGTTTGACAGCTCAGCCCCAGCATTTT. This gives the protein CASSLTAQPQHF.

The chain couples TRBV4-1 to TRBJ2-7, with D possibly matching TRBD1 (5 bases). The CDR3 is made up of 13 amino acids. The V gene's germline CDR1 is MGHRA and CDR2 YSYEKL. The V and J ends lost 0 bases and 9 bases respectively, with 12 bases between them. Written as DNA, the CDR3 is TGCGCCAGCAGCCAAGATATAAGGGGCTGGCAGTACTTC. This translates into CASSQDIRGWQYF.

This chain links TRBV30 with TRBJ2-3, with 8 bases fitting TRBD2. This CDR3 is 16 amino acids long. The V gene end was trimmed by 4 bases and the J gene end by 6 bases; junction bases not matched to a gene: 15. Germline V gene lookup returns CDR1 GTSNPN and CDR2 SVGIG (reference sequence). CDR3 DNA: TGTGCCTGGATGCATGCGGGAGGCCTCCTAACCGATACGCAGTATTTT. Protein sequence: CAWMHAGGLLTDTQYF.